A single TCR beta chain is shown here with its context. The CDR3 end is not reached by the read, which stops 3 residues before it; the germline J gene fills it in. V lost 5 bases and J lost 0; bases outside the gene matches: 10. The germline V gene has CDR1 LNHDA and CDR2 SQIVND (reference sequence). The CDR3 is 16 residues long. The sample comes from a study of T cells in women clearing cervical HPV infection. The repertoire was sequenced with immunoSEQ multiplex PCR; TCRdb's copy has only in-frame clones and lacks some. In total, the table holds some 40,000 clones. The V gene is TRBV19, the J gene TRBJ2-7, with TRBD2 identical over 7 bases. This TCR derives from a woman aged 18-69 years with a cervical HPV16 infection that either progressed to CIN3+ or cleared (not recorded which). Material: blood buffy coat. The chain's CDR3 is CASSPAFGGGSYEQYF. Partial CDR3 DNA: TGTGCCAGTAGTCCGGCCTTTGGCGGGGGCTCCTACGAG.